This TCR beta chain was profiled in a study of T cell responses to AZD1222 COVID-19 vaccine. Overall study results and limits: Spike-specific TCR breadth and depth went up after people got two AZD1222 doses. No day 14 peak samples; only post-peak repertoires were characterized.

From germline, CDR1 is ENHRY and CDR2 SYGVKD. The CDR3 is 16 amino acids. The J segment lost 4 bases and the V segment lost 6 bases, leaving 9 bases of the junction unmatched. This table comes from immunoSEQ multiplex PCR, and its TCRdb copy is limited to in-frame clones, with some not included. The data contain approximately 120,000 clones, 88% of them singletons. In the case of this clone: Its antigen is not identified.

This chain joins TRBV10-3 and TRBJ2-1; 10 bases fit TRBD2. The source is an adult in good health. The sample here was peripheral blood, taken on day 0 of AZD1222 vaccination. CDR3 loop: CAIRGSSGGAYNEQFF. The CDR3 nucleotides read TGTGCCATCAGAGGGTCAAGCGGGGGGGCATACAATGAGCAGTTCTTC.